Listed below are T cell receptor beta chains from one sample, sequenced in a study of T cells after posttransplantation cyclophosphamide. The repertoire was sequenced with immunoSEQ multiplex PCR; TCRdb's copy has only in-frame clones and lacks some. This sample comprises about 30,000 clones, none seen once only. Specimen: PBMCs. Receptor source: a woman aged 60-75 years in good health, CMV-negative, and a related stem cell transplant donor. Both conserved end residues are part of each CDR3. The D gene is left open where the match is weak. Where a row states a size, it is once, few, many or the class of an expanded clone; other rows omit it.

d_call	clone_size	v_call	j_call	cdr3_aa	cdr3_nt
NA	many	TRBV6-5	TRBJ1-1	CASRRTVNTEAFF	TGTGCCAGCAGACGAACAGTGAACACTGAAGCTTTCTTT
NA	many	TRBV7-2	TRBJ2-3	CASSLEPSLGTDTQYF	TGTGCCAGCAGCTTAGAGCCCTCTTTGGGCACAGATACGCAGTATTTT
TRBD1	many	TRBV10-1	TRBJ1-6	CASSVGTVNSPLHF	TGCGCCAGCAGTGTCGGGACAGTGAATTCACCCCTCCACTTT
NA	many	TRBV5-4	TRBJ2-3	CASSSPSAGAQYF	TGTGCCAGCAGCTCCCCAAGTGCCGGGGCGCAGTATTTT
NA	many	TRBV28	TRBJ1-2	CASSLWGNGYTF	TGTGCCAGCAGTTTATGGGGCAATGGCTACACCTTC
NA	many	TRBV6-2/TRBV6-3	TRBJ1-1	CASMGQGYTEAFF	TGTGCCAGCATGGGTCAGGGTTACACTGAAGCTTTCTTT
NA	NA	TRBV15	TRBJ2-5	CATSRDHTAGETQYF	TGTGCCACCAGCAGAGATCACACCGCGGGAGAGACCCAGTACTTC
NA	many	TRBV6-5	TRBJ2-1	CASRRVSSYNEQFF	TGTGCCAGCAGGCGCGTTTCGTCCTACAATGAGCAGTTCTTC
NA	many	TRBV6-5	TRBJ1-4	CASSYSNDGRGLFF	TGTGCCAGCAGTTACTCGAATGATGGCCGTGGACTGTTTTTT
TRBD1	few	TRBV5-6	TRBJ2-5	CASSLAPTGGWETQYF	TGTGCCAGCAGCTTGGCCCCGACAGGGGGCTGGGAGACCCAGTACTTC
NA	NA	TRBV29-1	TRBJ2-1	CSVNLGFGNEQFF	TGCAGCGTTAATCTAGGATTTGGGAATGAGCAGTTCTTC
TRBD1	few	TRBV5-1	TRBJ2-7	CASRYRGTYEQYF	TGCGCCAGCAGATACAGGGGAACCTACGAGCAGTACTTC
NA	many	TRBV14	TRBJ1-5	CASSQWHVNQPQHF	TGTGCCAGCAGCCAATGGCACGTCAATCAGCCCCAGCATTTT
TRBD1	few	TRBV12-3/TRBV12-4	TRBJ1-5	CASRLQGAGQPQHF	TGTGCCAGCAGATTACAGGGGGCTGGACAGCCCCAGCATTTT
TRBD1	few	TRBV7-2	TRBJ2-6	CASTKNRGSSSGANVLTF	TGTGCCAGCACCAAGAACAGGGGATCCAGCTCTGGGGCCAACGTCCTGACTTTC
NA	many	TRBV5-1	TRBJ1-3	CASSPGGGSGNTIYF	TGCGCCAGCAGCCCCGGAGGGGGATCTGGAAACACCATATATTTT